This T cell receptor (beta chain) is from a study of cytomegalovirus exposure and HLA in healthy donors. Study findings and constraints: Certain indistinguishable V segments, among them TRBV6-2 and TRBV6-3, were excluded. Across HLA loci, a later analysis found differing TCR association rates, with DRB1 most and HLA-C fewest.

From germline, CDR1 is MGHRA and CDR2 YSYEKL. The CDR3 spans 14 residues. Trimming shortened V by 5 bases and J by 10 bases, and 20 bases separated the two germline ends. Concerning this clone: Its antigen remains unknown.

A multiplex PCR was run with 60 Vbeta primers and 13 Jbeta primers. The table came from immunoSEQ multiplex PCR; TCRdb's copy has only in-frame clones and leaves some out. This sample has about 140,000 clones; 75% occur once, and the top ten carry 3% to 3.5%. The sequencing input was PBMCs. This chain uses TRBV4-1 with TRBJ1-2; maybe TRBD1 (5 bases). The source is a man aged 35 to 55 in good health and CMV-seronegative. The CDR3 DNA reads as TGCGCCAGCAGCAGAGGAGGGAGCCCGGGGGACTACACCTTC. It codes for CASSRGGSPGDYTF.